The sequence of this T cell receptor (beta chain) was determined in a study of T cells expressing NK-cell markers. The overall study: Repertoire data for TCR beta were derived from sorted T cells (CD3+CD56+NKG2C+, CD3+CD56+NKG2C- and CD3+CD56-NKG2C+).

Turning to this clonotype: Its matching antigen is unknown.

Researchers built TCR beta cDNA using 5'RACE template switching with UMIs. Using the 5' RACE reads, TCRdb records one entry per CDR3 protein without DNA. The sample totals about 170,000 distinct CDR3 sequences. Whole-study findings and limits: Six of the donors carried dominant NKG2C+ clonotypes that took up 1.0-7.0% of their CD8+ T cells.

The CDR3 sequence is 16 residues long. V gene TRBV12-3 or TRBV12-4 combines with J gene TRBJ2-2; TCRdb outputs TRBD1, but without DNA this stays unchecked. The source of this sequence is a man aged 18-75 years in good health. Material: blood T cells: a sorted CD56 or NKG2C T cell subset, CD4+ or CD8+ T cells, or bulk PBMC T cells (not recorded which). The CDR3 reads CASSGGTWENTGELFF.